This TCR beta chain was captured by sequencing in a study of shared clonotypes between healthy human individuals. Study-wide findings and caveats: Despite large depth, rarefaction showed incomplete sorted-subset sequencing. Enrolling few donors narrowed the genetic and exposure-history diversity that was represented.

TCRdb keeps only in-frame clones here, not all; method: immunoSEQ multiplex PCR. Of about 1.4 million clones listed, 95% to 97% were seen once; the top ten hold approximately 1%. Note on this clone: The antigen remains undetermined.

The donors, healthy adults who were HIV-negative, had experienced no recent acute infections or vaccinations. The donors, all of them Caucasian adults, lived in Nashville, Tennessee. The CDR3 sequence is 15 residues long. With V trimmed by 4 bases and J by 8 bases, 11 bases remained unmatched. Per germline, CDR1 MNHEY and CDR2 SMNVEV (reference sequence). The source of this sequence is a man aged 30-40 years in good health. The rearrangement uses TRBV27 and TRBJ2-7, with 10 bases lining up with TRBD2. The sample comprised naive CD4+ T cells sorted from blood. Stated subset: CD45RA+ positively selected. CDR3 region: CASSSSLAGLPQQYF. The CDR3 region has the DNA TGTGCCAGCAGTTCTTCACTAGCGGGGCTGCCACAGCAGTACTTC.